This T cell receptor (beta chain) came from a study of T cell responses to AZD1222 COVID-19 vaccine. Study-wide results and caveats: Variant regions that are unmutated are reportedly the target of nearly half of spike-specific TCRs. Compared with day 0, the breadth and depth of the Spike-specific TCR repertoire rose significantly after two doses of AZD1222. White British donors predominated, females outnumbered males, and clonal diversity was possibly underestimated.

CDR1 and CDR2 (germline): LGHNA, YNFKEQ. The V end was cut by 0 bases, the J end by 6 bases, with 14 bases between. This CDR3 has 16 residues. This clone occurred once. Its antigen is as yet unknown. The data were produced by immunoSEQ multiplex PCR, yet TCRdb's version contains in-frame clones alone and is incomplete. The sample lists roughly 180,000 clones; roughly nine tenths were seen once. This chain joins TRBV4-2 and TRBJ1-4, with D possibly matching TRBD1 (6 bases). The sequencing used peripheral blood, collected on day 0 of AZD1222 vaccination. The TCR comes from an adult in good health. As DNA, the CDR3 is TGTGCCAGCAGCCAAGACAGGGCCAACAGGGATGAAAAACTGTTTTTT. This codes for CASSQDRANRDEKLFF.